The 16 T cell receptor beta chains presented below share a single source sample, sequenced in a study of T cells in Graves' hyperthyroidism and ophthalmopathy (dated by TCRdb to the late 2010s). The method behind the library was multiplex PCR. TCRdb records Illumina HiSeq 2000 as the sequencer. Amplification of TCR beta CDR3 regions was carried out from RNA transcripts. The first round of RT-PCR for the TCR CDR3 was performed with the HTBI primer set and the Qiagen OneStep RT-PCR kit. The raw public data were reprocessed by TCRdb itself: fastp quality trimming at Q25, MiXCR clonotype calling, in-frame beta chains only. Rows with one shared CDR3 protein collapse into an entry with the most common genes and DNA. The sample data list fewer than 800,000 distinct CDR3 sequences, and 16% of these were observed just once. Under 10% of the sample rests with the top ten. The sequenced sample consisted of blood. Receptor source: a man younger than 35 with Graves' hyperthyroidism.

This clonotype was seen at least ten times. The chain is built from TRBV6-1 and TRBJ1-6; D unresolved. The CDR3 runs 13 residues. Per germline, CDR1 MNHNS and CDR2 SASEGT. Trimming removed 3 bases at V and 4 bases at J, with 4 bases between. The CDR3 protein is CASSEGYNSPLHF. The CDR3 DNA follows: TGTGCCAGCAGTGAGGGTTATAATTCACCCCTCCACTTT.

This chain connects TRBV12-5 to TRBJ2-2; the D is unclear. With 2 bases removed from V and 7 bases from J, the gap between germline ends came to 5 bases. CDR1 is LGHNT, CDR2 FRNRAP, per germline. The CDR3 consists of 12 residues. In DNA, the CDR3 is TGTGCTAGTGGTTTGTCCGACGGGGAGCTGTTTTTT. Translation: CASGLSDGELFF.

This clonotype was counted at least ten times. The rearrangement uses TRBV6-2 or TRBV6-3 and TRBJ2-7; 9 nucleotides agree with TRBD2. CDR1 and CDR2 (germline): MNHEY, SVGEGT. The J segment lost 0 bases and the V segment lost 7 bases, leaving 4 bases of the junction unmatched. CDR3 size: 14 residues. CDR3 sequence: CASKISGSSYEQYF. CDR3 DNA sequence: TGTGCCAGCAAAATTAGCGGGAGCTCCTACGAGCAGTACTTC.

This clonotype was counted ten times or more. V is TRBV27 and J is TRBJ2-7, with D perhaps TRBD1 (6 bases). This CDR3 has 17 amino acids. V lost 0 bases and J lost 0, with 15 bases in between. In germline, CDR1 is MNHEY, CDR2 SMNVEV (reference sequence). The CDR3 nucleotides are TGTGCCAGCAGTTTATCGAGCAGGGGACACCGCTCCTACGAGCAGTACTTC. Encoded protein: CASSLSSRGHRSYEQYF.

This clonotype was observed a few times. The rearrangement links TRBV28 to TRBJ2-3; 8 bases agree with TRBD1. This CDR3 has 17 amino acids. The J segment lost 0 bases and the V segment lost 5 bases, leaving 10 bases of the junction unmatched. The germline CDR1 and CDR2 sequences are MDHEN and SYDVKM. The CDR3 DNA reads as TGTGCCAGCAGTATAACCCGGGACAGGCCTAGCACAGATACGCAGTATTTT. This translates into CASSITRDRPSTDTQYF.

This clonotype was seen more than once but under ten times. The rearrangement joins TRBV6-1 to TRBJ2-6; D is unresolved. The CDR3 is made up of 13 amino acids. CDR1 is MNHNS and CDR2 is SASEGT in the germline V gene. Trimming took 7 bases from V and 2 from J, leaving 6 bases between them. The CDR3 sequence: CASNSAGANVLTF. CDR3 DNA: TGTGCCAGCAATTCTGCTGGGGCCAACGTCCTGACTTTC.

This clonotype was picked up a small number of times. The genes are TRBV6-2 or TRBV6-3 and TRBJ2-3, with D possibly matching TRBD2 (6 bases). CDR1 MNHEY and CDR2 SVGEGT come from the germline V gene. Trimming shortened V by 4 bases and J by 2 bases, and 13 bases separated the two germline ends. This CDR3 region has 15 residues. This chain's CDR3 is CASSSEGGTTDTQYF. DNA of the CDR3: TGTGCCAGCAGTTCGGAGGGCGGAACCACAGATACGCAGTATTTT.

V usage is TRBV20-1 and J usage is TRBJ2-2, with TRBD2 matching over 8 bases. In germline, CDR1 is DFQATT, CDR2 SNEGSKA (reference sequence). Losses at the gene ends were 2 bases for V and 4 bases for J; bases not matched to a gene: 12. This CDR3 has 17 amino acids. The CDR3 here is CSARLGLAGLGTGELFF. The CDR3 DNA follows: TGCAGTGCTAGACTTGGGCTAGCGGGCTTGGGCACCGGGGAGCTGTTTTTT.

This clonotype has only a few counts. This chain links TRBV27 with TRBJ2-3, with TRBD2 identical over 11 bases. Germline V gene data show CDR1 as MNHEY and CDR2 as SMNVEV (reference sequence). This CDR3 is built from 15 residues. Trimming at V came to 6 bases and at J to 4 bases, leaving 6 bases not matched to a gene. The CDR3 protein is CASSELAGVADTQYF. The CDR3 DNA reads TGTGCCAGCAGCGAACTAGCGGGAGTGGCAGATACGCAGTATTTT.

This clonotype occurred a few times. The chain has TRBV6-1 and TRBJ2-7, with D perhaps TRBD1 (6 bases). CDR1 and CDR2 (germline): MNHNS, SASEGT. V was trimmed by 5 bases and J by 2 bases, leaving 16 bases between them. CDR3 length: 15 residues. The CDR3 is CASSQPNRVPYEQYF. CDR3 nucleotides: TGTGCCAGCAGTCAGCCAAACAGGGTCCCCTACGAGCAGTACTTC.

This clonotype appeared a few times. The rearrangement joins TRBV7-9 to TRBJ2-2; 7 bases agree with TRBD1. The CDR3 runs to 16 residues. Germline V CDR1 and CDR2: SEHNR, FQNEAQ (reference sequence). The V gene end was trimmed by 5 bases and the J gene end by 1 base; junction bases not matched to a gene: 7. The CDR3 region has the DNA TGTGCCAGCAGCCCCATCGGGACAGTGAACACCGGGGAGCTGTTTTTT. Translation: CASSPIGTVNTGELFF.

The chain combines TRBV19 with TRBJ2-1; possibly TRBD2 for D (7 bases). Trimming removed 5 bases from V and 10 bases from J, with 15 bases in between. Per germline, CDR1 LNHDA and CDR2 SQIVND (reference sequence). The CDR3 is 13 residues long. CDR3 DNA sequence: TGTGCCAGTAGTCGCAGGCGGGGGCACGAGCAGTTCTTC. Translating gives CASSRRRGHEQFF.

This clonotype was counted only a few times. The genes are TRBV11-1 and TRBJ1-2, with D unclear. This CDR3 is 15 amino acids long. The V gene's germline CDR1 is SGHAT and CDR2 FQDESV (reference sequence). V was shortened by 6 bases and J by 5 bases, with 19 bases between the two germline ends. The CDR3 DNA reads TGTGCCAGCAGTTCCCGACAACCCGGAGTTTATGGCTACACCTTC. It is translated as CASSSRQPGVYGYTF.

The chain combines TRBV19 with TRBJ1-2; 7 bases line up with TRBD1. Germline V gives CDR1 LNHDA, CDR2 SQIVND (reference sequence). The CDR3 contains 13 residues. Trimming at V came to 5 bases and at J to 6 bases, leaving 6 bases not matched to a gene. CDR3 nucleotide sequence: TGTGCCAGTAGTCCGGGACAGAACGATGGCTACACCTTC. This gives the protein CASSPGQNDGYTF.

At least ten counts were recorded for this clonotype. J is TRBJ2-1 and V is TRBV24-1; D possibly corresponds to TRBD1 (6 bases). CDR3 length: 13 residues. Trimming removed 4 bases at V and 8 bases at J, with 11 bases between. From germline, CDR1 is KGHDR and CDR2 SFDVKD. The CDR3 region is CATSEGALDEQFF. The CDR3 bases are TGTGCCACCAGTGAGGGGGCCTTGGATGAGCAGTTCTTC.

The sample holds many counts of this clonotype. The chain's CDR3 is CASSPGQLAGGPRRELFF. The CDR3 region has the DNA TGCGCCAGCAGCCCGGGACAGCTAGCGGGAGGGCCAAGGAGGGAGCTGTTTTTT. V and J are TRBV5-1 and TRBJ2-2; TRBD2 aligns across 12 bases. V gave up 4 bases and J gave up 9 bases; unmatched junction bases: 16. CDR3 length equals 18 residues. Germline-derived CDR1 and CDR2 are SGHRS and YFSETQ.